This entry lists 9 T cell receptor beta chains sequenced from one sample in a study of CD8 T cells in ankylosing spondylitis. TCRdb used MiXCR to reprocess the 5' RACE reads, holding one entry per CDR3 protein. The data show hundreds of thousands of distinct CDR3 sequences, with about 20% seen just once and around 7.8% held by the top ten. Sequences were obtained from blood, either unsorted or a sorted T cell fraction (not recorded which). Every receptor here comes from a male donor with ankylosing spondylitis or in good health (not recorded which).

This clonotype was counted between two and nine times. The J gene is TRBJ1-2, the V gene TRBV7-2, with D possibly matching TRBD1 (6 bases). Trimming removed 5 bases at V and 3 bases at J, with 16 bases between. There are 15 residues in the CDR3. Looked up from germline, CDR1 is SGHTA and CDR2 is FQGNSA. As DNA, the CDR3 is TGTGCCAGCAGCCACCTTGCGGCAGGGGACTATGGCTACACCTTC. The encoded protein is CASSHLAAGDYGYTF.

This clonotype was found a few times. The chain links TRBV12-3 or TRBV12-4 to TRBJ2-6; D not resolved. The CDR3 extends over 17 amino acids. With 3 bases removed from V and 0 bases from J, the gap between germline ends came to 12 bases. CDR3 amino acids: CASSFTVSISGANVLTF. CDR3 sequence (DNA): TGTGCCAGCAGTTTCACCGTCTCCATCTCTGGGGCCAACGTCCTGACTTTC.

V is TRBV20-1 and J is TRBJ2-3, with 7 bases lining up with TRBD2. The V segment lost 4 bases and the J segment 2 bases; nucleotides outside the gene matches: 6. Germline lookup yields CDR1 DFQATT and CDR2 SNEGSKA (reference sequence). The CDR3 runs to 14 residues. This chain's CDR3 is CSAIEGGVTDTQYF. CDR3 bases: TGCAGTGCTATTGAGGGAGGGGTCACAGATACGCAGTATTTT.

The gene calls are TRBV12-3 or TRBV12-4 and TRBJ1-1; 8 bases map to TRBD1. There are 13 residues in the CDR3. V shed 7 bases, J shed 4 bases, and the junction held 5 bases outside the gene matches. Written as DNA, the CDR3 is TGTGCCAGCATCCGGACAGGGAGCACTGAAGCTTTCTTT. It codes for CASIRTGSTEAFF.

The genes are TRBV20-1 and TRBJ1-3; 8 bases line up with TRBD1. The V segment lost 6 bases and the J segment 2 bases; nucleotides outside the gene matches: 9. CDR3 length: 15 residues. Germline V gene sequence: CDR1 DFQATT, CDR2 SNEGSKA (reference sequence). CDR3 residues: CSAIQGVTAGNTIYF. CDR3 bases: TGCAGTGCCATACAGGGGGTAACGGCTGGAAACACCATATATTTT.

This clonotype turned up a few times. This sequence joins TRBV12-3 or TRBV12-4 and TRBJ1-1; a possible D gene is TRBD1 (5 bases). V was pared by 1 base and J by 4 bases, with 13 bases between. This CDR3 has 15 residues. CDR3 nucleotides: TGTGCCAGCAGTTTAGGAGCGGGGCGTAGCACTGAAGCTTTCTTT. Protein sequence: CASSLGAGRSTEAFF.

This clonotype showed up many times. The rearrangement joins TRBV12-3 or TRBV12-4 to TRBJ1-1; TRBD1 is a possible D gene (6 bases). This CDR3 region has 14 residues. V was cut by 5 bases and J by 0 bases, with 10 bases left in between. CDR3 sequence reads: CASSPTGLNTEAFF. The CDR3 bases are TGTGCCAGCAGTCCAACAGGGCTGAACACTGAAGCTTTCTTT.

The rearrangement joins TRBV6-5 to TRBJ2-5, with D hard to call. CDR3 length: 11 amino acids. Germline V lookup: CDR1 MNHEY, CDR2 SVGAGI. Trimming removed 5 bases at V and 7 bases at J, with 8 bases between. This CDR3 reads CASSTPGTQYF. CDR3 bases: TGTGCCAGCAGTACCCCTGGGACCCAGTACTTC.

This clonotype was counted many times. This chain uses TRBV9 with TRBJ2-3; maybe TRBD2 (5 bases). The ends were cut back, 4 bases at V and 1 base at J, with 16 bases in the middle. Germline loops: CDR1 SGDLS, CDR2 YYNGEE. This CDR3 spans 16 amino acids. CDR3 DNA sequence: TGTGCCAGCAGCCCCCACCCAAGCGGCGGCACAGATACGCAGTATTTT. This sequence encodes CASSPHPSGGTDTQYF.